The 8 T cell receptor beta chains listed next were all sequenced from one sample in a study of cytomegalovirus exposure and HLA in healthy donors. The PCR contained 60 Vbeta and 13 Jbeta primers. Sequenced by immunoSEQ multiplex PCR; TCRdb stores in-frame clones only, minus some. The data show 150,000 to 200,000 clones, 60% to 80% seen once. Sample: PBMCs. These receptors originate from a man aged 18 to 35 in good health and CMV-seropositive.

The chain recombines TRBV5-8 with TRBJ2-7; possibly TRBD2 for D (6 bases). V gave up 4 bases and J gave up 1 base, with 15 bases separating them. The length of the CDR3 is 15 residues. Germline V gene lookup returns CDR1 SGHTS and CDR2 YDEGEE. CDR3 sequence reads: CASSRRSGASYEQYF. The DNA of the CDR3 is TGTGCCAGCAGCAGGAGGTCGGGAGCGTCCTACGAGCAGTACTTC.

The chain has TRBV27 and TRBJ2-7, with a weak D call TRBD2 (6 bases). The CDR3 has 13 amino acids. Germline V gene data show CDR1 as MNHEY and CDR2 as SMNVEV (reference sequence). With 3 bases removed from V and 4 bases from J, the gap between germline ends came to 10 bases. The CDR3 sequence is CASSLGLAYEQYF. Here the CDR3 DNA reads TGTGCCAGCAGTTTGGGACTGGCTTACGAGCAGTACTTC.

The chain uses TRBV5-1 and TRBJ2-2, with a weak D call TRBD1 (6 bases). Trimming shortened V by 0 bases and J by 5 bases, and 8 bases separated the two germline ends. This CDR3 comprises 14 residues. In germline, CDR1 is SGHRS, CDR2 YFSETQ. The CDR3 sequence: CASSLGGGTGELFF. The CDR3 DNA is TGCGCCAGCAGCTTGGGAGGGGGTACCGGGGAGCTGTTTTTT. The entire variable domain, with the rest obtained from reference TRBV5-1 and TRBJ2-2, is as follows: KAGVTQTPRYLIKTRGQQVTLSCSPISGHRSVSWYQQTPGQGLQFLFEYFSETQRNKGNFPGRFSGRQFSNSRSEMNVSTLELGDSALYLCASSLGGGTGELFFGEGSRLTVL.

The chain uses TRBV19 and TRBJ2-1, with a tentative D call TRBD2 (6 bases). The CDR3 consists of 16 residues. Looked up from germline, CDR1 is LNHDA and CDR2 is SQIVND (reference sequence). V lost 4 bases, J lost 2 bases, and 15 bases lay in between. This CDR3 is CASSNSGGTTYNEQFF. In DNA form, the CDR3 reads TGTGCCAGTAGTAATTCGGGCGGGACGACCTACAATGAGCAGTTCTTC.

This clone appeared a single time. The V call is TRBV19, the J call TRBJ1-2; D is unresolved. Germline-derived CDR1 and CDR2 are LNHDA and SQIVND (reference sequence). The V end was cut by 6 bases, the J end by 2 bases, with 4 bases between. The length of the CDR3 is 11 residues. In nucleotides, the CDR3 is TGTGCCAGTAGCGTGAACTATGGCTACACCTTC. Protein product: CASSVNYGYTF.

The V call is TRBV2, the J call TRBJ2-7; weak D call: TRBD2 (7 bases). CDR1 and CDR2 (germline): SNHLY, FYNNEI. This CDR3 is built from 15 residues. V was cut by 3 bases and J by 3 bases, with 15 bases left in between. CDR3 in amino acids: CASSDKGGLSYEQYF. The CDR3 bases are TGTGCCAGCAGTGACAAGGGGGGGCTTAGCTACGAGCAGTACTTC.

The V and J genes are TRBV2 and TRBJ1-3, with D maybe TRBD1 (6 bases). CDR1 SNHLY and CDR2 FYNNEI come from the germline V gene. The ends were cut back, 11 bases at V and 8 bases at J, with 25 bases in the middle. This CDR3 comprises 15 residues. The CDR3, as DNA: TGTGCCGGAGGCCCGGCGATGGGGGCTGAATACACCATATATTTT. The encoded protein is CAGGPAMGAEYTIYF.

The chain joins TRBV28 to TRBJ2-4; 8 bases are shared with TRBD1. Germline trimming cut 4 bases from V and 2 bases from J; bases unmatched to any gene: 4. The CDR3 runs to 15 residues. Germline CDR1 reads MDHEN; CDR2 reads SYDVKM. In nucleotides, the CDR3 is TGTGCCAGCAGTTATACAGGGGGGTCCAAAAACATTCAGTACTTC. Translation gives CASSYTGGSKNIQYF.